The 29 T cell receptor beta chains below were found in one sample sequenced in a study of blood T cell repertoires in COVID-19 (dated by TCRdb to about 2020). To prepare the library, the immunoSEQ multiplex PCR assay was applied. Not all clones reach the TCRdb copy of this immuneACCESS table, which keeps in-frame sequences only. Checked studies attribute under half of the gap to unresolved V genes and leave the rest unexplained. The sample contains 260,000 or so clones, roughly 87% of them found a single time. The ten largest make up over 8% of the sample. The material sequenced was peripheral blood. The receptors derive from a man younger than 35 with active or convalescent COVID-19.

This clone showed up just a few times. CDR3 residues: CASSETSSGSYNEQFF. CDR3 coding DNA: TGTGCCAGCAGTGAGACATCTAGCGGGTCCTACAATGAGCAGTTCTTC. J is TRBJ2-1 and V is TRBV6-4; 8 nucleotides agree with TRBD2. The V gene's germline CDR1 is MRHNA and CDR2 SNTAGT. V trimming: 3 bases; J trimming: 1 base; junction bases outside the gene matches: 5. This CDR3 is built from 16 residues.

The chain recombines TRBV11-2 with TRBJ1-4; D perhaps matches TRBD1 (6 bases). Trimming shortened V by 4 bases and J by 8 bases, and 14 bases separated the two germline ends. The CDR3 loop spans 14 amino acids. Germline CDR1 SGHAT, CDR2 FQNNGV. CDR3 DNA: TGTGCCAGCAGCTCACAGGGTCTGGGAGAAAAACTGTTTTTT. Translation: CASSSQGLGEKLFF. The full variable domain, rest sourced from reference TRBV11-2 and TRBJ1-4, is EAGVAQSPRYKIIEKRQSVAFWCNPISGHATLYWYQQILGQGPKLLIQFQNNGVVDDSQLPKDRFSAERLKGVDSTLKIQPAKLEDSAVYLCASSSQGLGEKLFFGSGTQLSVL.

The chain combines TRBV29-1 with TRBJ2-1, with 10 bases that match TRBD2. After removal of 0 bases from V and 6 bases from J, the junction contained 5 bases not matched to a gene. The CDR3 has 15 amino acids. The germline CDR1 and CDR2 sequences are SQVTM and ANQGSEA. CDR3 in DNA: TGCAGCGTTGAAGATCGTGTAGCGGGGGGCAATGAGCAGTTCTTC. Amino acid sequence: CSVEDRVAGGNEQFF.

The chain recombines TRBV5-1 with TRBJ2-5, with D uncertain. V dropped 5 bases and J dropped 5 bases, with 10 bases sitting between them. The CDR3 runs 12 residues. CDR1 is SGHRS and CDR2 is YFSETQ in the germline V gene. For the CDR3, the DNA is TGCGCCAGCAGTTACTCCCGGGAGACCCAGTACTTC. Its translation: CASSYSRETQYF.

The gene calls are TRBV18 and TRBJ2-5; TRBD1 aligns across 7 bases. Germline V CDR1 and CDR2: KGHSH, LQKENI. The V gene end was trimmed by 2 bases and the J gene end by 5 bases; junction bases not matched to a gene: 17. The CDR3 has 18 amino acids. The CDR3 nucleotides are TGTGCCAGCTCACCAGAGACCCGGGACAGACTTTGGGGGGAGACCCAGTACTTC. Translation gives CASSPETRDRLWGETQYF.

This rearrangement joins TRBV21-1 to TRBJ1-3; TRBD1, the table's D call, lacks a check against the DNA. TRBV21-1 is tagged as a pseudogene. The CDR3 contains 16 residues. CDR3 in DNA: TGTGCCAGCAGCACCCCGGGACAATCCTCTGGAAACACCATATATTTT. Encoded protein: CASSTPGQSSGNTIYF.

The gene calls are TRBV27 and TRBJ1-6; TRBD1 is a possible D gene (5 bases). The CDR3 extends over 16 amino acids. Germline lookup yields CDR1 MNHEY and CDR2 SMNVEV (reference sequence). The germline V and J ends were trimmed by 5 bases and 1 base, with 12 bases remaining between them. The CDR3 loop reads CASSAGKGSYNSPLHF. The CDR3 DNA follows: TGTGCCAGCAGTGCAGGAAAGGGGTCCTATAATTCACCCCTCCACTTT.

This rearrangement joins TRBV7-6 to TRBJ1-1, with 9 bases fitting TRBD1. CDR1 and CDR2 from the germline V gene are SGHVS and FNYEAQ. V lost 2 bases and J lost 10; bases outside the gene matches: 5. The CDR3 has 13 residues. The chain's CDR3 is CASSLRPGQGAFF. The CDR3 region has the DNA TGTGCCAGCAGCTTAAGGCCGGGACAGGGAGCTTTCTTT. The full variable domain, rest sourced from reference TRBV7-6 and TRBJ1-1, is GAGVSQSPRYKVTKRGQDVALRCDPISGHVSLYWYRQALGQGPEFLTYFNYEAQQDKSGLPNDRFSAERPEGSISTLTIQRTEQRDSAMYRCASSLRPGQGAFFGQGTRLTVV.

The genes are TRBV5-1 and TRBJ2-5, with D possibly being TRBD2 (7 bases). Per the germline V gene, CDR1 is SGHRS and CDR2 is YFSETQ. This CDR3 region has 16 residues. V dropped 3 bases and J dropped 5 bases, with 20 bases sitting between them. In DNA form, the CDR3 reads TGCGCCAGCAGCTGGGAGGGGACACAGGGAGAGGAGACCCAGTACTTC. Encoded protein: CASSWEGTQGEETQYF.

The CDR3 protein is CASSHRQGTGELFF. CDR3 in DNA: TGTGCCAGCTCACACAGACAGGGCACCGGGGAGCTGTTTTTT. The chain carries TRBV18 and TRBJ2-2, with 7 bases that match TRBD1. Looked up from germline, CDR1 is KGHSH and CDR2 is LQKENI. V was clipped by 4 bases and J by 4 bases; unmatched bases: 3. The CDR3 covers 14 residues.

The chain uses TRBV29-1 and TRBJ1-2; D ambiguous. V shed 6 bases and J shed 5 bases, with 13 bases lying between them. Germline V gene sequence: CDR1 SQVTM, CDR2 ANQGSEA. This CDR3 has 12 amino acids. The CDR3 DNA reads as TGCAGCGTCAGGTTCCATATTTATGGCTACACCTTC. It codes for CSVRFHIYGYTF.

The chain employs TRBV5-1 and TRBJ2-7, with a tentative D call TRBD1 (6 bases). V was clipped by 1 base and J by 2 bases, with 10 bases between them. The CDR3 loop spans 14 amino acids. Germline V CDR1 and CDR2: SGHRS, YFSETQ. The CDR3 bases are TGCGCCAGCAGCTTGAATACAGGGCCCTACGAGCAGTACTTC. Translating it yields CASSLNTGPYEQYF.

V gene TRBV7-9 combines with J gene TRBJ1-3; D is unresolved. This CDR3 spans 15 amino acids. CDR1 is SEHNR and CDR2 is FQNEAQ in the germline V gene (reference sequence). Trimming removed 3 bases from V and 0 bases from J, with 9 bases in between. CDR3 loop: CASSLDGDSGNTIYF. In DNA, the CDR3 is TGTGCCAGCAGCTTGGACGGGGACTCTGGAAACACCATATATTTT.

The gene calls are TRBV10-1 and TRBJ2-7; 7 bases align to TRBD1. Looked up from germline, CDR1 is WNHNN and CDR2 is SYGVQD (reference sequence). V lost 2 bases and J lost 2; bases outside the gene matches: 3. The CDR3 consists of 14 residues. CDR3 nucleotides: TGCGCCAGCAGTGAGGGGCAGGGGGCCTACGAGCAGTACTTC. Translation: CASSEGQGAYEQYF.

Many counts were recorded for this clone. The CDR3 here is CASSLSKSSGDTQYF. As DNA, the CDR3 is TGTGCCAGCAGTTTGTCAAAATCCTCGGGGGATACGCAGTATTTT. This sequence joins TRBV27 and TRBJ2-3; perhaps TRBD2 as D (5 bases). This CDR3 is built from 15 residues. V gave up 3 bases and J gave up 6 bases, with 16 bases separating them. Germline V gene sequence: CDR1 MNHEY, CDR2 SMNVEV (reference sequence).

This rearrangement joins TRBV7-2 to TRBJ1-5; D is perhaps TRBD1 (6 bases). This CDR3 has 15 amino acids. V dropped 1 base and J dropped 4 bases, with 11 bases sitting between them. In germline, CDR1 is SGHTA, CDR2 FQGNSA. The DNA for the CDR3 is TGTGCCAGCAGCTTAGTGGGGCAGGGGAATCAGCCCCAGCATTTT. Protein: CASSLVGQGNQPQHF.

The rearrangement joins TRBV18 to TRBJ1-5; TRBD1 aligns across 10 bases. V lost 3 bases and J lost 6; bases outside the gene matches: 5. The CDR3 contains 15 residues. CDR1 and CDR2 (germline): KGHSH, LQKENI. CDR3 residues: CASSPVRTGGQPQHF. CDR3 DNA: TGTGCCAGCTCACCGGTCCGGACAGGGGGTCAGCCCCAGCATTTT.

A note on this clone: Other DNA sequences in the sample encode the same CDR3. The chain recombines TRBV9 with TRBJ1-5; D unresolved. Per germline, CDR1 SGDLS and CDR2 YYNGEE. The CDR3 runs 13 residues. Trimming took 0 bases from V and 4 from J, leaving 5 bases between them. The CDR3 sequence is CASSVAPNQPQHF. For the CDR3, the DNA is TGTGCCAGCAGCGTAGCCCCGAATCAGCCCCAGCATTTT.

This chain joins TRBV19 and TRBJ1-2, with 7 bases fitting TRBD1. Germline assignment: CDR1 LNHDA and CDR2 SQIVND (reference sequence). The CDR3 has 16 amino acids. J lost 4 bases, V lost 3 bases, and 11 bases had no gene match. CDR3 region: CASSILGTDRAYGYTF. Written as DNA, the CDR3 is TGTGCCAGTAGTATTTTGGGGACAGACAGGGCCTATGGCTACACCTTC.

This clone appeared a single time. The CDR3 DNA reads TGTGCCAGCAGCTCATCAACGGGGGAGACCCAGTACTTC. Protein: CASSSSTGETQYF. V gene TRBV5-4 combines with J gene TRBJ2-5, with D perhaps matching TRBD2 (5 bases). The CDR3 has 13 residues. Germline assignment: CDR1 SGHNT and CDR2 YYREEE (reference sequence). Between the trimmed V and J ends, which lost 3 bases and 5 bases, there was a span of 11 bases.

The chain couples TRBV29-1 to TRBJ1-2; 10 bases align to TRBD1. V trimming: 6 bases; J trimming: 5 bases; junction bases outside the gene matches: 9. This CDR3 is built from 14 residues. The germline V gene encodes CDR1 SQVTM and CDR2 ANQGSEA. The CDR3 region has the DNA TGCAGCGTAGACCGCCGGACAGGGGGTTATGGCTACACCTTC. Its translation: CSVDRRTGGYGYTF. The entire variable domain, with the rest obtained from reference TRBV29-1 and TRBJ1-2, is as follows: SAVISQKPSRDICQRGTSLTIQCQVDSQVTMMFWYRQQPGQSLTLIATANQGSEATYESGFVIDKFPISRPNLTFSTLTVSNMSPEDSSIYLCSVDRRTGGYGYTFGSGTRLTVV.

This sequence joins TRBV18 and TRBJ1-3; tentative D call: TRBD1 (6 bases). This CDR3 region has 16 residues. From germline, CDR1 is KGHSH and CDR2 LQKENI. V was trimmed by 6 bases and J by 0 bases, leaving 15 bases between them. CDR3 protein: CASSQDSSSSGNTIYF. The DNA for the CDR3 is TGTGCCAGCTCGCAGGACAGTTCGAGCTCTGGAAACACCATATATTTT.

This chain uses TRBV6-6 with TRBJ1-2, with D perhaps matching TRBD1 (5 bases). Per the germline V gene, CDR1 is MNHNY and CDR2 is SVGAGI (reference sequence). V was cut by 10 bases and J by 4 bases, with 13 bases left in between. The CDR3 loop spans 12 amino acids. Written as DNA, the CDR3 is TGTGCCATCCGGACACCCCTCTATGGCTACACCTTC. Amino acids: CAIRTPLYGYTF.

This sequence joins TRBV7-6 and TRBJ2-6, with 7 bases that match TRBD1. The CDR3 runs to 20 residues. J lost 2 bases, V lost 6 bases, and 19 bases had no gene match. The germline V gene has CDR1 SGHVS and CDR2 FNYEAQ. The CDR3, as DNA: TGTGCCAGCAGTCCTCTATCCGGTCCCGGGACAGTAGCTGGGGCCAACGTCCTGACTTTC. Translated: CASSPLSGPGTVAGANVLTF.

This rearrangement joins TRBV6-6 to TRBJ1-3, with D possibly being TRBD1 (5 bases). Trimming removed 6 bases at V and 7 bases at J, with 16 bases between. The V gene's germline CDR1 is MNHNY and CDR2 SVGAGI (reference sequence). The CDR3 has 14 amino acids. The CDR3, as DNA: TGTGCCAGCAGACCCAGGACATTCAGGAACACCATATATTTT. Encoded protein: CASRPRTFRNTIYF.

The chain uses TRBV19 and TRBJ1-6; no firm D call. The CDR3 loop spans 15 amino acids. Looked up from germline, CDR1 is LNHDA and CDR2 is SQIVND (reference sequence). Trimming stripped 5 bases from V and 6 bases from J, with 14 bases between. In DNA form, the CDR3 reads TGTGCCAGTAGTGTAATAACGCCGGTTAATTCACCCCTCCACTTT. Translation: CASSVITPVNSPLHF. The entire variable domain, with the rest obtained from reference TRBV19 and TRBJ1-6, is as follows: DGGITQSPKYLFRKEGQNVTLSCEQNLNHDAMYWYRQDPGQGLRLIYYSQIVNDFQKGDIAEGYSVSREKKESFPLTVTSAQKNPTAFYLCASSVITPVNSPLHFGNGTRLTVT.

The chain combines TRBV6-2 or TRBV6-3 with TRBJ1-2, with D unresolved. Trimming removed 0 bases at V and 1 base at J, with 12 bases between. CDR1 and CDR2 (germline): MNHEY, SVGEGT. This CDR3 has 16 residues. The CDR3 spells CASSYSSRPINYGYTF. The CDR3 bases are TGTGCCAGCAGTTACTCGAGCAGGCCGATTAACTATGGCTACACCTTC.

The gene calls are TRBV6-5 and TRBJ1-2; 7 bases are shared with TRBD1. Germline V lookup: CDR1 MNHEY, CDR2 SVGAGI. V lost 0 bases to trimming and J lost 14 bases; unmatched junction nucleotides: 12. This CDR3 is built from 14 residues. This CDR3 is CASSYSIAQGSRTF. The DNA of the CDR3 is TGTGCCAGCAGTTACTCGATCGCACAGGGGAGTCGTACCTTC.

V and J are TRBV15 and TRBJ1-5; D gene ambiguous. Germline V gives CDR1 LNHNV, CDR2 YYDKDF (reference sequence). The CDR3 is made up of 15 amino acids. Trimming took 0 bases from V and 9 from J, leaving 15 bases between them. The CDR3 nucleotides read TGTGCCACCAGCAGAGATTTTGGAGACTTGGGGCCCCAGCATTTT. Its translation: CATSRDFGDLGPQHF.